Shown below are 15 T cell receptor beta chains from a single sample sequenced in a study of blood T cell repertoires in COVID-19. The data were produced by immunoSEQ multiplex PCR, yet TCRdb's version contains in-frame clones alone and is incomplete. The table shows about 77,000 clones, with more than 90% occurring only once. The source material was peripheral blood. The receptors were sampled from a woman older than 75 with active or convalescent COVID-19.

The V call is TRBV5-1, the J call TRBJ1-1; 9 bases are a match to TRBD1. There are 15 residues in the CDR3. Germline values: CDR1 SGHRS, CDR2 YFSETQ. With V trimmed by 3 bases and J by 4 bases, 7 bases remained unmatched. This CDR3 is CASSSRQGVGTEAFF. The CDR3 DNA reads TGCGCCAGCAGCTCTCGACAGGGGGTGGGCACTGAAGCTTTCTTT.

This clone was seen just once. The genes are TRBV21-1 and TRBJ1-6; the table's D call, TRBD1, was not checked against the DNA. TRBV21-1 is a listed pseudogene. The CDR3 is made up of 17 amino acids. The CDR3 loop reads CASSNGTGTAYNSPLHF. DNA of the CDR3: TGTGCCAGCAGCAACGGGACAGGGACGGCCTATAATTCACCCCTCCACTTT.

In DNA form, the CDR3 reads TGTGCCAGCAGTTTGCGTAGCAATCAGCCCCAGCATTTT. It specifies CASSLRSNQPQHF. The chain has TRBV27 and TRBJ1-5; D ambiguous. The CDR3 extends over 13 amino acids. Germline V gives CDR1 MNHEY, CDR2 SMNVEV (reference sequence). Trimming stripped 3 bases from V and 0 bases from J, with 3 bases between.

This chain connects TRBV12-3 or TRBV12-4 to TRBJ1-5; TRBD1 is a possible D gene (6 bases). The germline V and J ends were trimmed by 5 bases and 6 bases, with 8 bases remaining between them. The CDR3 totals 12 residues. The CDR3 DNA sequence: TGTGCCAGCAGTACCAGGGGTCAGCCCCAGCATTTT. It is translated as CASSTRGQPQHF.

This clone has more than one count but fewer than ten. The chain has TRBV5-1 and TRBJ1-5; TRBD1 matches 7 bases. In germline, CDR1 is SGHRS, CDR2 YFSETQ. V was pared by 4 bases and J by 1 base, with 5 bases of the junction left unmatched. This CDR3 has 15 amino acids. The CDR3 sequence: CASSKDRASNQPQHF. In DNA, the CDR3 is TGCGCCAGCAGCAAAGACAGGGCCAGCAATCAGCCCCAGCATTTT.

The rearrangement links TRBV30 to TRBJ1-1; tentative D call: TRBD1 (6 bases). Germline CDR1 is GTSNPN and CDR2 is SVGIG (reference sequence). The CDR3 is made up of 13 amino acids. The V end lost 4 bases, the J end lost 1 base, and 10 bases lay between the germline ends. CDR3 protein: CAWTRTENTEAFF. The CDR3, as DNA: TGTGCCTGGACCCGGACAGAGAACACTGAAGCTTTCTTT. The variable domain in full, with the rest retrieved from reference TRBV30 and TRBJ1-1, is SQTIHQWPATLVQPVGSPLSLECTVEGTSNPNLYWYRQAAGRGLQLLFYSVGIGQISSEVPQNLSASRPQDRQFILSSKKLLLSDSGFYLCAWTRTENTEAFFGQGTRLTVV.

The chain carries TRBV7-2 and TRBJ2-3; 9 bases match TRBD1. The V and J ends lost 1 base and 4 bases, in that order; junction bases with no gene match: 3. Germline V gene sequence: CDR1 SGHTA, CDR2 FQGNSA. This CDR3 is 15 amino acids long. CDR3 sequence reads: CASSLGTGGSDTQYF. In nucleotides, the CDR3 is TGTGCCAGCAGCTTAGGTACAGGGGGCTCAGATACGCAGTATTTT.

The V call is TRBV7-9, the J call TRBJ2-3, with 8 nucleotides matching TRBD2. Per the germline V gene, CDR1 is SEHNR and CDR2 is FQNEAQ (reference sequence). V dropped 5 bases and J dropped 3; count of bases not matched to a gene: 4. The CDR3 has 14 residues. The CDR3 loop reads CASSRGGTTDTQYF. The DNA of the CDR3 is TGTGCCAGCAGCCGGGGGGGTACGACAGATACGCAGTATTTT.

The chain employs TRBV5-1 and TRBJ1-4, with D unresolved. V was shortened by 4 bases and J by 3 bases, with 13 bases between the two germline ends. The CDR3 is 15 amino acids. The V gene's germline CDR1 is SGHRS and CDR2 YFSETQ. In DNA form, the CDR3 reads TGCGCCAGCAGCCTCACCGGGGAATCTAATGAAAAACTGTTTTTT. Its translation is CASSLTGESNEKLFF.

The rearrangement uses TRBV30 and TRBJ1-6, with TRBD1 matching over 9 bases. The CDR3 sequence is 18 residues long. J was trimmed by 5 bases and V by 0 bases; bases with no gene match: 11. Germline CDR1 is GTSNPN and CDR2 is SVGIG (reference sequence). The CDR3 sequence is CAWSVRSTGGANNSPLHF. Here the CDR3 DNA reads TGTGCCTGGAGTGTACGATCAACAGGGGGCGCGAATAATTCACCCCTCCACTTT.

The rearrangement uses TRBV29-1 and TRBJ1-4; perhaps TRBD1 as D (5 bases). Trimming pared 7 bases from V and 7 bases from J, leaving 10 bases between. The CDR3 has 11 residues. Germline V lookup: CDR1 SQVTM, CDR2 ANQGSEA. The CDR3 sequence: CSALGLEKLFF. The CDR3 nucleotides read TGCAGCGCCCTGGGGCTTGAAAAACTGTTTTTT.

The chain carries TRBV27 and TRBJ1-5; a weak D match, TRBD1 (6 bases). The germline gives CDR1 MNHEY, CDR2 SMNVEV (reference sequence). Trimming took 4 bases from V and 12 from J, leaving 13 bases between them. There are 12 residues in the CDR3. CDR3 sequence reads: CASSSRTGYQHF. The CDR3 region has the DNA TGTGCCAGCAGTTCAAGAACAGGGTACCAGCATTTT.

The rearrangement joins TRBV28 to TRBJ1-5; D is perhaps TRBD1 (5 bases). The CDR3 sequence is 15 residues long. CDR1 and CDR2 from the germline V gene are MDHEN and SYDVKM. V was shortened by 6 bases and J by 0 bases, with 12 bases between the two germline ends. CDR3 bases: TGTGCCAGCAGCTATAGGGGATATAGCAATCAGCCCCAGCATTTT. Protein sequence: CASSYRGYSNQPQHF.

This clone was observed a handful of times. The V and J genes are TRBV6-6 and TRBJ2-7; TRBD1 agrees at 7 bases. There are 14 residues in the CDR3. After removal of 5 bases from V and 1 base from J, the junction contained 5 bases not matched to a gene. Germline V gives CDR1 MNHNY, CDR2 SVGAGI (reference sequence). CDR3 in DNA: TGTGCCAGCAGTCCCCAGACAGGGTCCTACGAGCAGTACTTC. This sequence encodes CASSPQTGSYEQYF.

The CDR3 DNA follows: TGCAGCGTATCAGACAGGGTAGGGGAGCAGTACTTC. Encoded protein: CSVSDRVGEQYF. The chain uses TRBV29-1 and TRBJ2-7, with TRBD1 matching 7 bases. CDR1 and CDR2 (germline): SQVTM, ANQGSEA. The V gene end was trimmed by 6 bases and the J gene end by 7 bases; junction bases not matched to a gene: 9. This CDR3 is 12 amino acids long.